This TCR beta chain was sequenced in a study of blood T cells in healthy people across ages. This CDR3 comprises 14 residues. This clonotype has more than one count but fewer than ten. Antigen: not known. Sample-barcoded 5' priming and a J-beta primer mix drove a second PCR of about 7 to 12 cycles. Carrying 12 random nucleotides, a template-switch adaptor labeled each individual cDNA molecule. Using its own MiXCR run on the 5' RACE reads, TCRdb lists one record per CDR3 protein. In the table there are 1.5 million to 2 million distinct CDR3 sequences, about 31% of which are singletons. General study findings and limits: Whereas aged donors had fewer naive CD4+ cells, long-lived donors had more of them and higher diversity. Samples with more naive T cells showed higher observed beta diversity. With donor CMV status unknown, expanded clonotype changes were possibly confounded.

The V and J genes are TRBV21-1 and TRBJ2-4. TRBV21-1 is a pseudogene locus. The material sequenced was blood. The source is a woman in her 30s in good health. Here the CDR3 DNA reads TGTGCCAGCAGCACGGGGACTAGCAGAAACATTCAGTACTTC. Its translation: CASSTGTSRNIQYF.